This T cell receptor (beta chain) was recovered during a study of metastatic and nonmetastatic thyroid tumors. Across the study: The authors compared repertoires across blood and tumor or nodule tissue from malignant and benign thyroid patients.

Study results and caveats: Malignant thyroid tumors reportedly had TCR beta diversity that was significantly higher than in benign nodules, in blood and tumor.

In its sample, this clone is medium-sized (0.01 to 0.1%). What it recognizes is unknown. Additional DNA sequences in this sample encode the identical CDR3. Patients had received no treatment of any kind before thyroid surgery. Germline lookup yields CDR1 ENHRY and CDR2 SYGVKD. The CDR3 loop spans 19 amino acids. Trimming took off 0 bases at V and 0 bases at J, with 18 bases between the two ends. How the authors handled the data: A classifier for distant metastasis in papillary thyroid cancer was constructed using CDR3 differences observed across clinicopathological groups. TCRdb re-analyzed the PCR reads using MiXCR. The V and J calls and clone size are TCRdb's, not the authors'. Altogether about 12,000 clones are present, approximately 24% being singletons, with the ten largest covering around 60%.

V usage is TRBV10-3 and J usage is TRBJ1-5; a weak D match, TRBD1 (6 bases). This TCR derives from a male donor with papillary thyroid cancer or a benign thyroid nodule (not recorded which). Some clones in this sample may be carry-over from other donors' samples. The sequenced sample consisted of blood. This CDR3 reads CAISESTLDRPYSNQPQHF. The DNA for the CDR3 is TGTGCCATCAGTGAGTCCACCTTGGACAGACCCTATAGCAATCAGCCCCAGCATTTT.